These 15 T cell receptor beta chains were sequenced from one sample in a study of beta chain features in type 1 diabetes. Sequenced material consisted of expressed TCRB transcripts (all of the isolated RNA was reverse transcribed). The assay was immunoSEQ multiplex PCR, and TCRdb's table has in-frame clones only and misses some. The sample holds about 150,000 clones, 11% seen once. Input material: central memory CD4+ T cells from blood. These receptors were taken from a man aged 18 to 30 in good health.

The chain recombines TRBV6-5 with TRBJ1-3; D is unresolved. The CDR3 spans 15 residues. Germline-derived CDR1 and CDR2 are MNHEY and SVGAGI. V was trimmed by 2 bases and J by 2 bases, leaving 10 bases between them. The CDR3 DNA reads TGTGCCAGCAGTTACAGGGTTCAGGCTGGAAACACCATATATTTT. This encodes CASSYRVQAGNTIYF.

This clone appeared a few times. The chain is built from TRBV29-1 and TRBJ1-3; perhaps TRBD1 as D (5 bases). This CDR3 is 17 amino acids long. V lost 3 bases, J lost 4 bases, and 22 bases lay in between. CDR1 SQVTM and CDR2 ANQGSEA come from the germline V gene. CDR3 coding DNA: TGCAGCGTTGAGGTGAGGCAGGGCCAACAACGGGGAAACACCATATATTTT. Protein: CSVEVRQGQQRGNTIYF.

This clone was seen a handful of times. This chain's CDR3 is CASSPDRDDEAFF. CDR3 coding DNA: TGTGCCAGCTCACCCGACAGGGATGATGAAGCTTTCTTT. This chain connects TRBV18 to TRBJ1-1, with 7 bases lining up with TRBD1. The J segment lost 7 bases and the V segment lost 3 bases, leaving 5 bases of the junction unmatched. Germline V gene sequence: CDR1 KGHSH, CDR2 LQKENI. CDR3 length equals 13 residues.

The chain combines TRBV30 with TRBJ2-5, with a weak D call TRBD2 (6 bases). The CDR3 is 14 amino acids. With 3 bases removed from V and 2 bases from J, the gap between germline ends came to 13 bases. The V gene's germline CDR1 is GTSNPN and CDR2 SVGIG (reference sequence). CDR3: CAWRRGDRQETQYF. The CDR3 nucleotides are TGTGCCTGGAGGCGCGGGGACCGACAAGAGACCCAGTACTTC.

This clone has only a few counts. This chain uses TRBV28 with TRBJ2-7; possibly TRBD1 for D (6 bases). Trimming removed 5 bases from V and 4 bases from J, with 9 bases in between. The CDR3 loop spans 12 amino acids. CDR1 is MDHEN and CDR2 is SYDVKM in the germline V gene. As DNA, the CDR3 is TGTGCCAGCAGTCGGACAGCTTACGAGCAGTACTTC. This codes for CASSRTAYEQYF.

There are a few counts of this clone. The chain combines TRBV2 with TRBJ2-5; D gene unclear. V shed 0 bases and J shed 4 bases, with 9 bases lying between them. Germline lookup yields CDR1 SNHLY and CDR2 FYNNEI. The CDR3 is made up of 14 amino acids. The CDR3 reads CASSEAGWGETQYF. CDR3 bases: TGTGCCAGCAGTGAAGCGGGATGGGGAGAGACCCAGTACTTC. The full variable domain, with the rest looked up from reference TRBV2 and TRBJ2-5, is EPEVTQTPSHQVTQMGQEVILRCVPISNHLYFYWYRQILGQKVEFLVSFYNNEISEKSEIFDDQFSVERPDGSNFTLKIRSTKLEDSAMYFCASSEAGWGETQYFGPGTRLLVL.

This clone occurred a few times. The chain links TRBV30 to TRBJ1-6, with a weak D call TRBD1 (6 bases). This CDR3 spans 13 amino acids. Trimming removed 3 bases from V and 8 bases from J, with 11 bases in between. Germline-derived CDR1 and CDR2 are GTSNPN and SVGIG (reference sequence). CDR3 coding DNA: TGTGCCTGGAGAGGGGGGAGCTATTCACCCCTCCACTTT. This codes for CAWRGGSYSPLHF.

There are a few counts of this clone. The chain couples TRBV14 to TRBJ2-3, with 7 positions matching TRBD1. V gave up 4 bases and J gave up 3 bases; unmatched junction bases: 10. Per the germline V gene, CDR1 is SGHDN and CDR2 is FVKESK. The CDR3 contains 16 residues. CDR3 sequence reads: CASSLRQGWETDTQYF. The CDR3 coding sequence is TGTGCCAGCAGCCTCAGACAGGGATGGGAGACAGATACGCAGTATTTT.

This clone was detected only a few times. The rearrangement uses TRBV28 and TRBJ2-4; tentatively, D is TRBD1 or TRBD2 (5 bases each). Trimming removed 6 bases from V and 4 bases from J, with 7 bases in between. CDR1 is MDHEN and CDR2 is SYDVKM in the germline V gene. CDR3 size: 12 residues. CDR3 in DNA: TGTGCCAGCAGGGGGGAGAAAAACATTCAGTACTTC. Its translation is CASRGEKNIQYF. Supplemented by reference TRBV28 and TRBJ2-4, the full variable domain reads DVKVTQSSRYLVKRTGEKVFLECVQDMDHENMFWYRQDPGLGLRLIYFSYDVKMKEKGDIPEGYSVSREKKERFSLILESASTNQTSMYLCASRGEKNIQYFGAGTRLSVL.

This clone was found many times. The chain recombines TRBV7-9 with TRBJ2-7; 8 bases match TRBD2. The germline V gene has CDR1 SEHNR and CDR2 FQNEAQ (reference sequence). The CDR3 sequence is 15 residues long. After removal of 7 bases from V and 2 bases from J, the junction contained 10 bases not matched to a gene. The CDR3 sequence: CASKESGGTTYEQYF. CDR3 DNA sequence: TGTGCCAGCAAAGAGAGCGGGGGCACCACCTACGAGCAGTACTTC.

This rearrangement joins TRBV11-1 to TRBJ1-2; perhaps TRBD1 as D (6 bases). CDR1 is SGHAT and CDR2 is FQDESV in the germline V gene (reference sequence). The CDR3 is 14 amino acids. The ends were cut back, 5 bases at V and 4 bases at J, with 14 bases in the middle. The CDR3 is CASSGGGTPYGYTF. The CDR3 nucleotides are TGTGCCAGCAGCGGAGGAGGGACACCCTATGGCTACACCTTC. The whole variable domain, filled in from reference TRBV11-1 and TRBJ1-2, reads EAEVAQSPRYKITEKSQAVAFWCDPISGHATLYWYRQILGQGPELLVQFQDESVVDDSQLPKDRFSAERLKGVDSTLKIQPAELGDSAMYLCASSGGGTPYGYTFGSGTRLTVV.

This clone was observed a few times. The chain has TRBV29-1 and TRBJ2-4; TRBD1 is a possible D gene (5 bases). The CDR3 covers 13 residues. V was clipped by 8 bases and J by 0 bases, with 11 bases between them. CDR1 is SQVTM, CDR2 ANQGSEA, per germline. DNA for the CDR3: TGCAGCTTCAGGGATCCAGCCAAAAACATTCAGTACTTC. Its protein product is CSFRDPAKNIQYF.

The chain employs TRBV2 and TRBJ2-2; TRBD1 matches at 7 bases. This CDR3 is 16 amino acids long. V lost 6 bases to trimming and J lost 1 base; unmatched junction nucleotides: 8. Germline lookup yields CDR1 SNHLY and CDR2 FYNNEI. Here the CDR3 DNA reads TGTGCCAGCAGCCCGGTCCGACAGGGGAACACCGGGGAGCTGTTTTTT. It encodes CASSPVRQGNTGELFF.

CDR3: CASSFPGKGDKNIQYF. The CDR3 DNA reads TGTGCCAGCAGCTTCCCAGGGAAGGGGGACAAAAACATTCAGTACTTC. The chain uses TRBV7-9 and TRBJ2-4, with D perhaps matching TRBD1 (6 bases). The CDR3 length is 16 residues. Trimming removed 3 bases from V and 3 bases from J, with 15 bases in between. Germline V gene data show CDR1 as SEHNR and CDR2 as FQNEAQ (reference sequence).

The rearrangement links TRBV7-2 to TRBJ1-5; TRBD1 is a possible D gene (6 bases). Germline V gene lookup returns CDR1 SGHTA and CDR2 FQGNSA. The germline V and J ends were trimmed by 3 bases and 3 bases, with 9 bases remaining between them. The CDR3 contains 14 residues. The CDR3 nucleotides are TGTGCCAGCAGCTTTGGACAGCTCAATCAGCCCCAGCATTTT. Protein: CASSFGQLNQPQHF. The full variable domain, rest sourced from reference TRBV7-2 and TRBJ1-5, is GAGVSQSPSNKVTEKGKDVELRCDPISGHTALYWYRQSLGQGLEFLIYFQGNSAPDKSGLPSDRFSAERTGGSVSTLTIQRTQQEDSAVYLCASSFGQLNQPQHFGDGTRLSIL.